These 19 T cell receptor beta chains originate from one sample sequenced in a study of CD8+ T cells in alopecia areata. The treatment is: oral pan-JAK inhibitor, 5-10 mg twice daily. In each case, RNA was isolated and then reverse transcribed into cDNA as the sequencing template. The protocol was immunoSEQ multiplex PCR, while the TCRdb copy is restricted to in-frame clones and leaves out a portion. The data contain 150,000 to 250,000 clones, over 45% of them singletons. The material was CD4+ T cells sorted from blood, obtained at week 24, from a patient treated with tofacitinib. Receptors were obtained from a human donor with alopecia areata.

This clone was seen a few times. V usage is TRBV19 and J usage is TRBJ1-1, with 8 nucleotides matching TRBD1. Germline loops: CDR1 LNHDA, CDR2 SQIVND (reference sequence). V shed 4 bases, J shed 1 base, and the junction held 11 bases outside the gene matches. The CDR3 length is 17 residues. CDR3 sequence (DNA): TGTGCCAGTAGTAGGGGACAGGTCTTTCGGGGGAACACTGAAGCTTTCTTT. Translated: CASSRGQVFRGNTEAFF.

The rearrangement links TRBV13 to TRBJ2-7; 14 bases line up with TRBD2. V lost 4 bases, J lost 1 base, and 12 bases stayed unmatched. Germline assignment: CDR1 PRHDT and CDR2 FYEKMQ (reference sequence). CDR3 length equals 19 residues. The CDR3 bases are TGTGCCAGCAGCTCCGGGACTAGCGGGGGAGTATCCCGTTCCTACGAGCAGTACTTC. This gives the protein CASSSGTSGGVSRSYEQYF.

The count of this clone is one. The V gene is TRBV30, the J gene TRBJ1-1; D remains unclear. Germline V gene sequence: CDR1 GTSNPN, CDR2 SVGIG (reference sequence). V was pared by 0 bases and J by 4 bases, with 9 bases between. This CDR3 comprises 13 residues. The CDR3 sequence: CAWSVNAGTEAFF. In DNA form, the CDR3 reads TGTGCCTGGAGTGTAAACGCAGGCACTGAAGCTTTCTTT.

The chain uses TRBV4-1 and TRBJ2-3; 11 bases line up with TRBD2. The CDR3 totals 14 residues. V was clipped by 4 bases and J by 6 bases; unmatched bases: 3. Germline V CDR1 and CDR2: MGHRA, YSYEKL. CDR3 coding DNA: TGCGCCAGCAGCCGGACTAGCGGGTCTGATACGCAGTATTTT. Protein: CASSRTSGSDTQYF.

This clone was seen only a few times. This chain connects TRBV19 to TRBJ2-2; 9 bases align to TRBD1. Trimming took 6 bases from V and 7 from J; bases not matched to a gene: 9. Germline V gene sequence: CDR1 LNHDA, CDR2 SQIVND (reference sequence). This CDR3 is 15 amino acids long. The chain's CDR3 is CASRSTGGEGGELFF. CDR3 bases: TGTGCCAGTAGATCGACAGGGGGTGAGGGCGGGGAGCTGTTTTTT. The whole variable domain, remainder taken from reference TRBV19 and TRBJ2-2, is DGGITQSPKYLFRKEGQNVTLSCEQNLNHDAMYWYRQDPGQGLRLIYYSQIVNDFQKGDIAEGYSVSREKKESFPLTVTSAQKNPTAFYLCASRSTGGEGGELFFGEGSRLTVL.

The CDR3 DNA is TGTGCCAGCAGCTTGGTGGTGGGGCCTCCGCCCCACGAGCAGTACTTC. It is translated as CASSLVVGPPPHEQYF. This rearrangement joins TRBV7-9 to TRBJ2-7; a weak D match, TRBD1 (5 bases). Per the germline V gene, CDR1 is SEHNR and CDR2 is FQNEAQ (reference sequence). Trimming cost V 3 bases and J 5 bases, with 20 bases left between them. The CDR3 is 16 residues long.

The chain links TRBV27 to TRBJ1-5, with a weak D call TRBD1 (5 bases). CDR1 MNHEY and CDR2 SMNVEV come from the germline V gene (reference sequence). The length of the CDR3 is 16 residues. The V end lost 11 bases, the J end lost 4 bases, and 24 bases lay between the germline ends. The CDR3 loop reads CAVAVGDSLINQPQHF. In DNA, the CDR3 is TGTGCCGTGGCGGTGGGTGACAGCCTCATAAATCAGCCCCAGCATTTT.

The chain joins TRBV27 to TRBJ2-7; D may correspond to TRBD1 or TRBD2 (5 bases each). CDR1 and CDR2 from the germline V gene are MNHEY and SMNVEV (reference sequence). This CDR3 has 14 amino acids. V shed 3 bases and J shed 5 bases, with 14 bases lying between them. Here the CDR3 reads CASSFAGTEDEQYF. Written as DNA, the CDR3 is TGTGCCAGCAGTTTCGCCGGGACGGAAGACGAGCAGTACTTC.

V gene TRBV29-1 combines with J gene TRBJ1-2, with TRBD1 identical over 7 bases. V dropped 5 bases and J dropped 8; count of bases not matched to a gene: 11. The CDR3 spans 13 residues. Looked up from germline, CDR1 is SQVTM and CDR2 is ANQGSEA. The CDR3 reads CSVPTGWTGGYTF. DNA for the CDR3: TGCAGCGTTCCGACAGGCTGGACAGGCGGCTACACCTTC.

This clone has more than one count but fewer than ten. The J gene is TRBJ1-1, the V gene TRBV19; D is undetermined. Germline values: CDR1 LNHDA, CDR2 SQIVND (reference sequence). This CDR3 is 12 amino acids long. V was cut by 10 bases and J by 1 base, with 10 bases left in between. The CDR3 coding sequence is TGTGCCACCCAGGAACAGAACACTGAAGCTTTCTTT. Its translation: CATQEQNTEAFF.

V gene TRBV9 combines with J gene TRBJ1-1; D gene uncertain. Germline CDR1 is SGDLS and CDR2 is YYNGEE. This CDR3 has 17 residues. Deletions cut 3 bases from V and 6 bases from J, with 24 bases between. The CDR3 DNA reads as TGTGCCAGCAGCGCACTGGACGCGGCCCGGAGTGTTGCTGAAGCTTTCTTT. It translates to CASSALDAARSVAEAFF.

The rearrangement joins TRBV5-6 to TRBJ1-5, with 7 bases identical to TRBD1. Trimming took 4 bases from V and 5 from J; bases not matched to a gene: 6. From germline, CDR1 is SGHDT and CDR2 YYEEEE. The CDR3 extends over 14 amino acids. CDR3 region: CASSPSRGYQPQHF. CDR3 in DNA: TGTGCCAGCAGCCCGAGCAGGGGGTATCAGCCCCAGCATTTT.

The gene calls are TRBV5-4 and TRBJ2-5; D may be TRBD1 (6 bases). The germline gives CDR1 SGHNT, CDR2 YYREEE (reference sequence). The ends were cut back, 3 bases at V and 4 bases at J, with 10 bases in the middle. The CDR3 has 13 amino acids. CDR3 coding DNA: TGTGCCAGCAGCTCAGGGGTTCGAGAGACCCAGTACTTC. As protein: CASSSGVRETQYF.

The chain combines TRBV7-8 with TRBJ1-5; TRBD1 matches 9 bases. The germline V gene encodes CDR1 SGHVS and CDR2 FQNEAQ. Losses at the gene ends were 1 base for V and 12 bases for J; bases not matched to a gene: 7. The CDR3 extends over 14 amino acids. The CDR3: CASSLGYGTGSQHF. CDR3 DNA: TGTGCCAGCAGCTTAGGGTATGGGACAGGGAGCCAGCATTTT. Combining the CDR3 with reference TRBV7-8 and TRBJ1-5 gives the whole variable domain GAGVSQSPRYKVAKRGQDVALRCDPISGHVSLFWYQQALGQGPEFLTYFQNEAQLDKSGLPSDRFFAERPEGSVSTLKIQRTQQEDSAVYLCASSLGYGTGSQHFGDGTRLSIL.

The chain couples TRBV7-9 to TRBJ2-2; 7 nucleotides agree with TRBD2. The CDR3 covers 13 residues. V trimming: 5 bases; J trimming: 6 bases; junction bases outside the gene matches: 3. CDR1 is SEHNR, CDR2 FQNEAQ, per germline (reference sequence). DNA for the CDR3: TGTGCCAGCAGCGTTACTAGCGCCGGGGAGCTGTTTTTT. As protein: CASSVTSAGELFF. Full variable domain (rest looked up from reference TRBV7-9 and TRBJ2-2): DTGVSQNPRHKITKRGQNVTFRCDPISEHNRLYWYRQTLGQGPEFLTYFQNEAQLEKSRLLSDRFSAERPKGSFSTLEIQRTEQGDSAMYLCASSVTSAGELFFGEGSRLTVL.

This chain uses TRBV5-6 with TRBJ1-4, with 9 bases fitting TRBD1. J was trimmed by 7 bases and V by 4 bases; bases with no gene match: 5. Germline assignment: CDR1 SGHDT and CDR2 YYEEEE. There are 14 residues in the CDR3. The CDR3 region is CASSIQGAFEKLFF. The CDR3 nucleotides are TGTGCCAGCAGCATACAGGGGGCTTTTGAAAAACTGTTTTTT.

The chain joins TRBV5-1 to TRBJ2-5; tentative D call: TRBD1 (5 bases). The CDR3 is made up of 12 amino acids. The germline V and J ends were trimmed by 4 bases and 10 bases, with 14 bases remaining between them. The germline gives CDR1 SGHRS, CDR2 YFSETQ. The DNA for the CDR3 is TGCGCCAGCAGCCTTACACAGGAAGACCAGTACTTC. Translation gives CASSLTQEDQYF.

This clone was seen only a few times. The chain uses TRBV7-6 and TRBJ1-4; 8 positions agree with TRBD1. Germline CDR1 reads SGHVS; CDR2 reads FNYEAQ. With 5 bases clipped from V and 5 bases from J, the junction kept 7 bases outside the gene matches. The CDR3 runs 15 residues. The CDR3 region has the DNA TGTGCCAGCAGCCACCGGACAGGGACGAATGAAAAACTGTTTTTT. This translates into CASSHRTGTNEKLFF.

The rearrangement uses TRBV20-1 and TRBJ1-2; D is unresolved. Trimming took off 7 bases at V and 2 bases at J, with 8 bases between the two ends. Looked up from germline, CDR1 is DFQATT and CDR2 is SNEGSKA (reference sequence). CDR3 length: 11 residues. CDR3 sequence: CSESLNYGYTF. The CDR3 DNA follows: TGCAGTGAGTCACTGAACTATGGCTACACCTTC.